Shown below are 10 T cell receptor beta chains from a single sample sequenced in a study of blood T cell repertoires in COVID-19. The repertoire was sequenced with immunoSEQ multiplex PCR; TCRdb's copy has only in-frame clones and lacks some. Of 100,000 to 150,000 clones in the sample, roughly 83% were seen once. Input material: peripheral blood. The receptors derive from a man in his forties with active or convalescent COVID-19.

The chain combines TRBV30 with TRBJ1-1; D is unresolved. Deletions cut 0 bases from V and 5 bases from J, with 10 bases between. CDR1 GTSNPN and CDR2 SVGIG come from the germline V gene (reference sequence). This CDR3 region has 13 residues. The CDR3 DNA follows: TGTGCCTGGAGTGTCTACAGAAGGACTGAAGCTTTCTTT. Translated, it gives CAWSVYRRTEAFF.

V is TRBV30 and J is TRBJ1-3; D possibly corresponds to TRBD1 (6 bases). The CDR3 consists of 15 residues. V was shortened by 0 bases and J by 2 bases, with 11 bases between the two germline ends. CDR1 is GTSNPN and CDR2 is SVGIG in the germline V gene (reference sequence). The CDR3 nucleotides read TGTGCCTGGAGTGTTTCGGGGGGCGCTGGAAACACCATATATTTT. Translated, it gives CAWSVSGGAGNTIYF.

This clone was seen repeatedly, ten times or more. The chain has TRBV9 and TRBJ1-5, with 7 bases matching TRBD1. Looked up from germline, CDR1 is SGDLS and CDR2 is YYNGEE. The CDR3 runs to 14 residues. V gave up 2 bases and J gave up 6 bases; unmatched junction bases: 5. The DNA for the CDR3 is TGTGCCAGCAGCGTCGGGACAGTGGGTCAGCCCCAGCATTTT. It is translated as CASSVGTVGQPQHF.

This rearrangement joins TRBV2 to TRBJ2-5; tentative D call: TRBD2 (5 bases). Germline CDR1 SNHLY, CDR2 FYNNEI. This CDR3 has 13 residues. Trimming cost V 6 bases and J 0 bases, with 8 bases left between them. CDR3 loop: CASSQDYQETQYF. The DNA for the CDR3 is TGTGCCAGCAGCCAGGACTACCAAGAGACCCAGTACTTC.

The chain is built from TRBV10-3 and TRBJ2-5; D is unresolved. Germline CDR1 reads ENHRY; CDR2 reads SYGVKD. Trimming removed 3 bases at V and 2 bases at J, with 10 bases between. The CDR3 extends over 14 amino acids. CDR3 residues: CAISDPLLQETQYF. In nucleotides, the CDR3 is TGTGCCATCAGTGACCCGTTACTACAAGAGACCCAGTACTTC.

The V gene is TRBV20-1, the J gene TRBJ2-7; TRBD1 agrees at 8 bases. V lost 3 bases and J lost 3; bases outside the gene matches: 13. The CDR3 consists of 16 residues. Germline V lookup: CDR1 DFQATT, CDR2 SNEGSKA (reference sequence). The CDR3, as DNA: TGCAGTGCTAGTTACCCCGACAGGGGTTCTTTCTACGAGCAGTACTTC. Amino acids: CSASYPDRGSFYEQYF.

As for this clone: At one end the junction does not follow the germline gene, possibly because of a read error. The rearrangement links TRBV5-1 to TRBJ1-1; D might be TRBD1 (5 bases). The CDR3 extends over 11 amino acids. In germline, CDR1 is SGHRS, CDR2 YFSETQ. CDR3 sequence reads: CASSSTGSESF. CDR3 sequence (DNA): TGCGCCAGCAGCTCCACAGGTTCGGAGAGCTTT.

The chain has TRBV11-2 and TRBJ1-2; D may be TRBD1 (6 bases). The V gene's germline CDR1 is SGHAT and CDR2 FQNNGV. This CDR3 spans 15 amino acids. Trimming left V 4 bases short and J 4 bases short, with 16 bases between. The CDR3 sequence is CASSSEQGFSYGYTF. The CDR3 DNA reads TGTGCCAGCAGCTCGGAACAGGGTTTTAGCTATGGCTACACCTTC. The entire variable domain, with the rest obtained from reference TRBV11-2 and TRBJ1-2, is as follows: EAGVAQSPRYKIIEKRQSVAFWCNPISGHATLYWYQQILGQGPKLLIQFQNNGVVDDSQLPKDRFSAERLKGVDSTLKIQPAKLEDSAVYLCASSSEQGFSYGYTFGSGTRLTVV.

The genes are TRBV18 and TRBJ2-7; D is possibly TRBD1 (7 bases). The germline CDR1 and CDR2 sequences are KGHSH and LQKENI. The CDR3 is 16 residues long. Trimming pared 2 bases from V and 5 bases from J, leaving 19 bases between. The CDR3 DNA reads TGTGCCAGCTCACCAGGAATGGAGGGGGCTTCCCACGAGCAGTACTTC. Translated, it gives CASSPGMEGASHEQYF.

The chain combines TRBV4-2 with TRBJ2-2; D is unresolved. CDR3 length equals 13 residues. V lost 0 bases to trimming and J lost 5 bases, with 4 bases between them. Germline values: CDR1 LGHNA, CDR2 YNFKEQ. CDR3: CASSQERTGELFF. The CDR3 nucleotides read TGTGCCAGCAGCCAAGAGAGGACCGGGGAGCTGTTTTTT.